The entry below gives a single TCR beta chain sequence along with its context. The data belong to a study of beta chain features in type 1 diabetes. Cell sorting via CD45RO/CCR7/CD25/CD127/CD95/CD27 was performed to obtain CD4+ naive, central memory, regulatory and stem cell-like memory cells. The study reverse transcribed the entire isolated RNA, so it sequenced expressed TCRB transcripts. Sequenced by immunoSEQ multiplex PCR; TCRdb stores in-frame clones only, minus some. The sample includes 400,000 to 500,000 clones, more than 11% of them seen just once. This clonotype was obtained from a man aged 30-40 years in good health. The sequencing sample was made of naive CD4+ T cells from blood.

CDR3 nucleotide sequence: TGCAGCGTTTCACAGACAGTGACCACTGAAGCTTTCTTT. Residues: CSVSQTVTTEAFF. The chain combines TRBV29-1 with TRBJ1-1; D is possibly TRBD1 (5 bases). Looked up from germline, CDR1 is SQVTM and CDR2 is ANQGSEA. V lost 5 bases and J lost 4, with 14 bases in between. CDR3 length equals 13 residues.